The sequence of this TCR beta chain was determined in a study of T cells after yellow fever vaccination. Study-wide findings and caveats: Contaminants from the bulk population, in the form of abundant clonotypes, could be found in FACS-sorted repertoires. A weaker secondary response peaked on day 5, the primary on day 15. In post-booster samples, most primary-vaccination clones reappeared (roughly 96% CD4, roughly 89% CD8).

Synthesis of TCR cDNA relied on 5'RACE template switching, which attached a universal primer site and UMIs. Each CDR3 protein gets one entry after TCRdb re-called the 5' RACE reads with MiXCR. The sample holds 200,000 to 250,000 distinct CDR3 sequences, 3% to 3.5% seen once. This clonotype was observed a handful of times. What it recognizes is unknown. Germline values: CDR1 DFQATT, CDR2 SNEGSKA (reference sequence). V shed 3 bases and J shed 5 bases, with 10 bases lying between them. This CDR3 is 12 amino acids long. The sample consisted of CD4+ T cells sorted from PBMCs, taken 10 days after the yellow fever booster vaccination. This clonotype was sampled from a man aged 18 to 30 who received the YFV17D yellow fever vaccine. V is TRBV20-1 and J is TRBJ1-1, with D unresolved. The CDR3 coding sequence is TGCAGTGCTAGTCGGCAGTTTACTGAAGCTTTCTTT. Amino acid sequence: CSASRQFTEAFF.